This T cell receptor beta chain was profiled in a study of long-term antiretroviral therapy in people with HIV. Survey-level resolution applied to immunoSEQ assay v3.0. Generated by immunoSEQ multiplex PCR, the TCRdb table keeps only in-frame clones and is missing some. The sample carries roughly 35,000 clones, 65% to 90% recorded once. The clonotype comes from a man aged 18-30 years with HIV. The sample was unsorted PBMCs, taken around 3.3 years after starting antiretroviral therapy.

Here the CDR3 DNA reads TGTGCCAGTAGTAAGGTCCCCGGTACAGTCAATGAGCAGTTCTTC. This encodes CASSKVPGTVNEQFF. The genes are TRBV19 and TRBJ2-1; D call uncertain. CDR3 length: 15 residues. Germline V gene sequence: CDR1 LNHDA, CDR2 SQIVND (reference sequence). Trimming took off 4 bases at V and 6 bases at J, with 16 bases between the two ends.